Listed here is a single T cell receptor beta chain. Antigen unknown. The entry originates in a study of T cell responses to AZD1222 COVID-19 vaccine. Study at large: Investigators merged groups given second doses at roughly 4 or roughly 12 weeks.

Assay used: immunoSEQ multiplex PCR; TCRdb lists only in-frame clones, some missing. The sample includes some 110,000 clones, roughly nine tenths of them seen just once. Overall study findings and caveats: Just five or six AZD1222 recipients were seropositive at baseline.

This sample comprised peripheral blood, obtained on day 0 of AZD1222 vaccination. The receptor was isolated from an adult in good health.

CDR3 in amino acids: CASSESFGQGGGQYV. The CDR3, as DNA: TGCGCCAGCAGTGAGTCTTTTGGGCAGGGGGGTGGGCAGTACGTC. This chain connects TRBV10-1 to TRBJ2-7; possible D gene TRBD1, 7 bases. This CDR3 comprises 15 residues. Germline lookup yields CDR1 WNHNN and CDR2 SYGVQD (reference sequence). V was trimmed by 0 bases and J by 9 bases, leaving 18 bases between them.